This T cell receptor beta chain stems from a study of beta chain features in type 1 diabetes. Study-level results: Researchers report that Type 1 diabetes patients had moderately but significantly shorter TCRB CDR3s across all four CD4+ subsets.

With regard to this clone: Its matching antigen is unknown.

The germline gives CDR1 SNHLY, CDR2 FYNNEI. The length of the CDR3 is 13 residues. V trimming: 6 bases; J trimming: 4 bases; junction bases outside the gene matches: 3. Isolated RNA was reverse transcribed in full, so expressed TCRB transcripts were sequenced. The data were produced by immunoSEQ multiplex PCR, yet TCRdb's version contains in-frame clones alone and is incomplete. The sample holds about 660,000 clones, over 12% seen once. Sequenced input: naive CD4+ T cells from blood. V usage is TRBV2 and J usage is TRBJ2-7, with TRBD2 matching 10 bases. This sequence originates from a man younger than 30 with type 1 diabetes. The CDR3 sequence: CASRVAGGYEQYF. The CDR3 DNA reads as TGTGCCAGCAGAGTAGCGGGGGGATACGAGCAGTACTTC.